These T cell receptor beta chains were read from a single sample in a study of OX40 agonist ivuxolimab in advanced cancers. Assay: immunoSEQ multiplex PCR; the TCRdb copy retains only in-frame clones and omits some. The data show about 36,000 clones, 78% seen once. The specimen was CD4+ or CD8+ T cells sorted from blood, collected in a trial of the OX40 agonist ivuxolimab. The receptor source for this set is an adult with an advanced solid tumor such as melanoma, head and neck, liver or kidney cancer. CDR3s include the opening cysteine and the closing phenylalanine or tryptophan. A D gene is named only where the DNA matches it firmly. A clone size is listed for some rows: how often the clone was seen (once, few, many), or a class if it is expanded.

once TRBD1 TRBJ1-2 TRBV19 CASSDHRGLNYGYTF TGTGCCAGTAGTGACCACAGGGGTCTTAACTATGGCTACACCTTC
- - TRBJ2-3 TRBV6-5 CASSYAGGDTDTQYF TGTGCCAGCAGTTACGCAGGGGGGGACACAGATACGCAGTATTTT
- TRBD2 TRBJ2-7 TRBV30 CAWSAIAGGEQYF TGTGCCTGGAGTGCAATAGCGGGGGGTGAGCAGTACTTC
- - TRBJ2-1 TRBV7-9 CASSLPTGWSSGDEQFF TGTGCCAGCAGCTTGCCGACAGGGTGGAGTTCGGGGGATGAGCAGTTCTTC
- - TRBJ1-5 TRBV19 CASSMARYSNQPQHF TGTGCCAGTAGTATGGCGAGGTATAGCAATCAGCCCCAGCATTTT
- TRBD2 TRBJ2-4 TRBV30 CAWRVASGGLAKNIQYF TGTGCCTGGAGGGTGGCTAGCGGGGGACTGGCCAAAAACATTCAGTACTTC
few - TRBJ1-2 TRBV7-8 CASSLEGGGYGYTF TGTGCCAGCAGCTTAGAGGGGGGAGGATATGGCTACACCTTC
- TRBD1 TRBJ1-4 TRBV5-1 CAGSLVAGTVMFF TGCGCCGGCAGCTTGGTTGCCGGGACAGTAATGTTTTTT
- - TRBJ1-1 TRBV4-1 CASSENRPGEAFF TGCGCCAGCAGCGAGAATCGCCCGGGAGAAGCTTTCTTT
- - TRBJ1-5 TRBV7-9 CASSLGTADSNQPQHF TGTGCCAGCAGCTTAGGTACAGCCGATAGCAATCAGCCCCAGCATTTT
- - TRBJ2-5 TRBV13 CASSLGTQETQYF TGTGCCAGCAGCTTAGGTACGCAAGAGACCCAGTACTTC
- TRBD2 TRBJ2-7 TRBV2 CATDSTGQASGGYEQYF TGTGCCACCGACTCGACAGGGCAAGCTAGCGGGGGCTACGAGCAGTACTTC
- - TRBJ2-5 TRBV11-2 CASSLTVSKTQYF TGTGCCAGCAGCTTAACAGTTAGTAAGACCCAGTACTTC
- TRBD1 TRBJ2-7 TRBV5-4 CASSKDPGQGYEQYF TGTGCCAGCAGCAAGGATCCGGGACAGGGCTACGAGCAGTACTTC
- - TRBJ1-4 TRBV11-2 CASSFSEGEKLFF TGTGCCAGCAGCTTTTCTGAGGGTGAAAAACTGTTTTTT
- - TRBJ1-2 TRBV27 CASSLREGYGYTF TGTGCCAGCAGCCTACGGGAGGGCTATGGCTACACCTTC
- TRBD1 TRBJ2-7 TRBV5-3 CARSLRRDRVRSSYEQYF TGTGCCAGAAGCTTGAGGCGGGACAGGGTAAGGAGCTCCTACGAGCAGTACTTC
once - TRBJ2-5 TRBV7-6 CASSLSVGAGETQYF TGTGCCAGCAGCTTAAGCGTTGGGGCCGGGGAGACCCAGTACTTC
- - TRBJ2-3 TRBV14 CASSQALDTQYF TGTGCCAGCAGCCAGGCACTAGATACGCAGTATTTT
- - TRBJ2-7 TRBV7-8 CASSPRGQSYEQYF TGTGCCAGCAGCCCCAGGGGCCAGTCCTACGAGCAGTACTTC
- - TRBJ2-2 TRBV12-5 CASGWDRGELFF TGTGCTAGTGGTTGGGACCGCGGGGAGCTGTTTTTT
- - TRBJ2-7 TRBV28 CASSTGEYEQYF TGTGCCAGCAGTACGGGGGAATACGAGCAGTACTTC